This TCR beta chain is from a study of T cell responses to AZD1222 COVID-19 vaccine. Study conclusions and caveats: In all cases, repertoires were sampled only after the peak T cell response. Spike-wide vaccine-associated CD4 TCRs dominated at 160-218 and 743-854. Two AZD1222 administrations were followed by greater Spike-specific TCR breadth and depth.

Worth noting for this clone: The antigen remains undetermined.

TCRdb's table, derived via immunoSEQ multiplex PCR, lists solely in-frame clones and lacks some. The repertoire holds 130,000 or so clones, with around 91% as singletons. This CDR3 has 12 residues. The junction had 7 bases not matched to a gene; V was cut back by 8 bases and J by 8 bases. The germline V gene has CDR1 LGHNA and CDR2 YSLEER. Source: peripheral blood, taken on day 0 of AZD1222 vaccination. This TCR was recovered from an adult in good health. The chain is built from TRBV4-3 and TRBJ1-2, with 8 bases identical to TRBD1. The CDR3 here is CASGDRGEGYTF. CDR3 nucleotides: TGCGCCAGCGGAGACAGGGGAGAAGGCTACACCTTC.